This TCR beta chain was recovered during a study of molecular identifiers for immune sequencing clone quantification. General study results and limits: For highly expanded clones, sizes could be underestimated when identical TCR molecules share a barcode.

About this clonotype itself: No antigen is known for it. This clone may be a read error of a much larger clone one base away.

Each CDR3 protein gets one entry after TCRdb re-called the PCR reads with MiXCR. The repertoire holds 9,500 to 15,000 distinct CDR3 sequences, with around 19% as singletons. The CDR3 has 15 amino acids. V was clipped by 8 bases and J by 2 bases, with 16 bases between them. Germline CDR1 and CDR2: MNHEY and SMNVEV (reference sequence). The chain carries TRBV27 and TRBJ1-5, with D perhaps TRBD1 (6 bases). Material for sequencing was naive CD8+ T cells from blood, with Jurkat cell RNA spiked in. Subset given: FACS-sorted CD8+CD4-CCR7+CD45RA+ naive T cells. This TCR was sampled from a human donor in good health. Some libraries in this study had Jurkat cell RNA spiked in. CDR3 residues: CASGLTPGGNQPQHF. CDR3 bases: TGTGCCAGCGGCCTGACGCCAGGGGGCAATCAGCCCCAGCATTTT.